Presented here are 20 T cell receptor beta chains from one specimen sequenced in a study of control samples from healthy donors and cancer patients. Data came from immunoSEQ multiplex PCR; TCRdb stores just in-frame clones and leaves some out. Here the sample spans roughly 120,000 clones, more than 70% being singletons. Sequenced material: blood. The receptors originated from a woman in her 70s in good health.

This CDR3 is CASSVVSGDTQYF. The CDR3 DNA reads as TGTGCCAGCAGCGTAGTATCAGGAGATACGCAGTATTTT. The J gene is TRBJ2-3, the V gene TRBV9; D is unclear. V was trimmed by 0 bases and J by 5 bases, leaving 7 bases between them. Per germline, CDR1 SGDLS and CDR2 YYNGEE. The CDR3 has 13 amino acids. The whole variable domain, remainder taken from reference TRBV9 and TRBJ2-3, is DSGVTQTPKHLITATGQRVTLRCSPRSGDLSVYWYQQSLDQGLQFLIQYYNGEERAKGNILERFSAQQFPDLHSELNLSSLELGDSALYFCASSVVSGDTQYFGPGTRLTVL.

The J gene is TRBJ1-1, the V gene TRBV27; D gene ambiguous. CDR1 and CDR2 (germline): MNHEY, SMNVEV (reference sequence). The germline V and J ends were trimmed by 0 bases and 4 bases, with 6 bases remaining between them. The CDR3 sequence is 13 residues long. The CDR3 sequence is CASSLSGFTEAFF. The CDR3 nucleotides are TGTGCCAGCAGTTTATCAGGGTTCACTGAAGCTTTCTTT.

The chain is built from TRBV14 and TRBJ1-6; D is unresolved. CDR3 length equals 16 residues. Germline V lookup: CDR1 SGHDN, CDR2 FVKESK. The V end was cut by 4 bases, the J end by 5 bases, with 15 bases between. The CDR3 sequence is CASSPRMESDNSPLHF. The CDR3 DNA follows: TGTGCCAGCAGCCCCCGGATGGAGTCAGATAATTCACCCCTCCACTTT.

J is TRBJ2-7 and V is TRBV2; tentatively, D is TRBD1 or TRBD2 (5 bases each). V was pared by 2 bases and J by 3 bases, with 14 bases between. This CDR3 is built from 15 residues. CDR1 is SNHLY and CDR2 is FYNNEI in the germline V gene. The CDR3 sequence: CASSEMAQAGYEQYF. For the CDR3, the DNA is TGTGCCAGCAGTGAAATGGCACAGGCGGGCTACGAGCAGTACTTC.

J is TRBJ2-1 and V is TRBV11-3, with 9 nucleotides matching TRBD2. Germline values: CDR1 SGHNT, CDR2 YENEEA. The CDR3 totals 18 residues. Germline trimming cut 0 bases from V and 4 bases from J; bases unmatched to any gene: 10. Here the CDR3 DNA reads TGTGCCAGCAGCTTAGATTGTGCGGGGGGGGACCTTTACAATGAGCAGTTCTTC. Protein sequence: CASSLDCAGGDLYNEQFF.

This rearrangement joins TRBV27 to TRBJ1-5; D perhaps matches TRBD1 (6 bases). V was trimmed by 3 bases and J by 11 bases, leaving 20 bases between them. The CDR3 totals 15 residues. Germline CDR1 MNHEY, CDR2 SMNVEV (reference sequence). The CDR3 nucleotides read TGTGCCAGCAGTTTCTCGGGGCGGGGAGGGGGGGCCCAGCATTTT. As protein: CASSFSGRGGGAQHF.

The chain is built from TRBV4-3 and TRBJ1-6, with no clear D. CDR1 and CDR2 from the germline V gene are LGHNA and YSLEER. CDR3 size: 18 residues. Trimming removed 2 bases at V and 5 bases at J, with 19 bases between. CDR3 nucleotide sequence: TGCGCCAGCAGCCAATTGTGGTTGACCGTTAGAAATAATTCACCCCTCCACTTT. It codes for CASSQLWLTVRNNSPLHF.

This chain joins TRBV2 and TRBJ1-5; no clear D. V lost 4 bases and J 0 bases, leaving 7 bases between the germline ends. The CDR3 sequence is 14 residues long. CDR1 is SNHLY, CDR2 FYNNEI, per germline. CDR3 protein: CASSGIHSNQPQHF. The CDR3, as DNA: TGTGCCAGCAGTGGCATTCATAGCAATCAGCCCCAGCATTTT.

As concerns this clone: Other DNA sequences in this specimen translate into the identical CDR3. The CDR3 reads CASSPRTGSNQPQHF. Written as DNA, the CDR3 is TGTGCCAGCAGCCCGCGGACGGGTAGCAATCAGCCCCAGCATTTT. J is TRBJ1-5 and V is TRBV7-2; unclear D gene. Germline-derived CDR1 and CDR2 are SGHTA and FQGNSA. This CDR3 contains 15 residues. Trimming took off 5 bases at V and 0 bases at J, with 11 bases between the two ends.

The chain has TRBV29-1 and TRBJ1-1; D gene ambiguous. Per the germline V gene, CDR1 is SQVTM and CDR2 is ANQGSEA. Trimming took 6 bases from V and 4 from J, leaving 18 bases between them. The length of the CDR3 is 14 residues. DNA for the CDR3: TGCAGCGTCTTAGGGAGGGTTGGGGTCACTGAAGCTTTCTTT. The encoded protein is CSVLGRVGVTEAFF.

V and J are TRBV5-1 and TRBJ2-5; 8 positions match TRBD1. V shed 4 bases, J shed 3 bases, and the junction held 5 bases outside the gene matches. Germline V lookup: CDR1 SGHRS, CDR2 YFSETQ. This CDR3 comprises 14 residues. CDR3 sequence: CASSPGQGKETQYF. The DNA of the CDR3 is TGCGCCAGCAGCCCAGGACAGGGTAAAGAGACCCAGTACTTC.

J is TRBJ2-1 and V is TRBV13; possible D gene TRBD2, 6 bases. CDR1 and CDR2 from the germline V gene are PRHDT and FYEKMQ (reference sequence). This CDR3 region has 15 residues. Deletions cut 5 bases from V and 4 bases from J, with 15 bases between. Here the CDR3 reads CASSLRGFGYNEQFF. As DNA, the CDR3 is TGTGCCAGCAGCCTACGGGGGTTCGGATACAATGAGCAGTTCTTC. The full variable domain, rest sourced from reference TRBV13 and TRBJ2-1, is AAGVIQSPRHLIKEKRETATLKCYPIPRHDTVYWYQQGPGQDPQFLISFYEKMQSDKGSIPDRFSAQQFSDYHSELNMSSLELGDSALYFCASSLRGFGYNEQFFGPGTRLTVL.

The chain carries TRBV9 and TRBJ1-2; TRBD1 aligns across 7 bases. The CDR3 has 11 residues. Germline values: CDR1 SGDLS, CDR2 YYNGEE. V was pared by 4 bases and J by 13 bases, with 7 bases of the junction left unmatched. DNA of the CDR3: TGTGCCAGCAGCCAGGGGGGCCCAGTCACCTTC. Its translation: CASSQGGPVTF.

This chain uses TRBV15 with TRBJ1-2; D is perhaps TRBD1 (5 bases). Trimming pared 2 bases from V and 4 bases from J, leaving 11 bases between. Germline-derived CDR1 and CDR2 are LNHNV and YYDKDF (reference sequence). The CDR3 runs 14 residues. DNA of the CDR3: TGTGCCACCAGCAGATTCCCGGACACCTATGGCTACACCTTC. It translates to CATSRFPDTYGYTF.

The rearrangement links TRBV5-1 to TRBJ1-1; 7 bases line up with TRBD1. The CDR3 covers 15 residues. Germline trimming cut 2 bases from V and 1 base from J; bases unmatched to any gene: 5. From germline, CDR1 is SGHRS and CDR2 YFSETQ. CDR3 nucleotide sequence: TGCGCCAGCAGCTTATATGGGACAGAGAACACTGAAGCTTTCTTT. It specifies CASSLYGTENTEAFF.

The chain recombines TRBV12-3 or TRBV12-4 with TRBJ2-7; D unclear. The V and J ends lost 6 bases and 1 base respectively, with 10 bases between them. The CDR3 contains 13 residues. CDR3 sequence (DNA): TGTGCCAGCAGCTCGCCAAGTTCCTACGAGCAGTACTTC. As protein: CASSSPSSYEQYF.

The chain employs TRBV6-2 or TRBV6-3 and TRBJ2-3; 11 bases map to TRBD2. Germline CDR1 and CDR2: MNHEY and SVGEGT. The V and J ends lost 2 bases and 6 bases, in that order; junction bases with no gene match: 7. The CDR3 is 16 amino acids. CDR3 bases: TGTGCCAGCAGTTACCTAGCGGGGGGAACAATGGATACGCAGTATTTT. Encoded protein: CASSYLAGGTMDTQYF.

This chain uses TRBV6-5 with TRBJ2-3, with unresolved D. The CDR3 is made up of 12 amino acids. Germline CDR1 MNHEY, CDR2 SVGAGI. The V gene lost 6 bases and the J gene lost 5 bases, with 9 bases spanning the gap. This CDR3 reads CASSRLGDTQYF. The CDR3 DNA reads TGTGCCAGCAGCCGCCTAGGAGATACGCAGTATTTT.

The chain combines TRBV6-5 with TRBJ2-7; 7 bases map to TRBD1. Germline V gene data show CDR1 as MNHEY and CDR2 as SVGAGI. This CDR3 region has 14 residues. V was pared by 5 bases and J by 3 bases, with 7 bases of the junction left unmatched. The CDR3 loop reads CASSTFRDSYEQYF. The CDR3 coding sequence is TGTGCCAGCAGTACCTTTCGGGACAGCTACGAGCAGTACTTC.

V gene TRBV7-9 combines with J gene TRBJ1-5; D possibly corresponds to TRBD1 (5 bases). The CDR3 is made up of 15 amino acids. Trimming took 1 base from V and 3 from J, leaving 10 bases between them. Germline loops: CDR1 SEHNR, CDR2 FQNEAQ (reference sequence). The chain's CDR3 is CASSLGGPSNQPQHF. The CDR3 DNA follows: TGTGCCAGCAGCTTAGGGGGACCGTCCAATCAGCCCCAGCATTTT.